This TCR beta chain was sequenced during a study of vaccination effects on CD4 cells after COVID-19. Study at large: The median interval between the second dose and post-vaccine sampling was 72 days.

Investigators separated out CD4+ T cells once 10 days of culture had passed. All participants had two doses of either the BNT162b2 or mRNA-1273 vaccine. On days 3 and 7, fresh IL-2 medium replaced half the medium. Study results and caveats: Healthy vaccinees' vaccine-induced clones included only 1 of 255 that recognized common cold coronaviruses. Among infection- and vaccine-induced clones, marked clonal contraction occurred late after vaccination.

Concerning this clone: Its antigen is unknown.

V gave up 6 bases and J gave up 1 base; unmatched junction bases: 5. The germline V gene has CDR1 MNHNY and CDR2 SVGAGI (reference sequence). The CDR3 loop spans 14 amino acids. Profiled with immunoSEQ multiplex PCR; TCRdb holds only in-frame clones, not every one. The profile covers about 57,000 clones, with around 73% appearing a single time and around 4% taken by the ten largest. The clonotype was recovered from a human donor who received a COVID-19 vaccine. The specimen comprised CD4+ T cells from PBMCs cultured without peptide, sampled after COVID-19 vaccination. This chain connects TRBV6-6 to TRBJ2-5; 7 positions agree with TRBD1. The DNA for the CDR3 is TGTGCCAGCAGGCTACAGGGGATCCAAGAGACCCAGTACTTC. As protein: CASRLQGIQETQYF.